The rows below give T cell receptor beta chains drawn from one sample of a study of molecular identifiers for immune sequencing clone quantification. One entry per CDR3 protein, called by TCRdb with MiXCR from the PCR reads. Altogether about 640,000 distinct CDR3 sequences are present, less than 20% being singletons, with the ten largest covering approximately 0.9%. The source material was naive CD8+ T cells from blood, with Jurkat cell RNA spiked in. These receptors all stem from a human donor in good health. Some libraries in this study had Jurkat cell RNA spiked in. Each CDR3 is given with its conserved first and last residue. Fields, in order: clone size, J gene, V gene, D gene, CDR3 DNA, CDR3 protein. A D gene is named only where the DNA matches it firmly. Clone size, where shown, is once, few, many, or a class for clones that have expanded.

clone_size: many; j_call: TRBJ1-3; v_call: TRBV29-1; d_call: .; cdr3_nt: TGCAGCGTTGAAACCTTGGGCGGTCGCTCTGGAAACACCATATATTTT; cdr3_aa: CSVETLGGRSGNTIYF
clone_size: .; j_call: TRBJ1-5; v_call: TRBV6-1; d_call: .; cdr3_nt: TGTGCCAGCAGTTCAGTACAGCCCCAGCATTTT; cdr3_aa: CASSSVQPQHF
clone_size: many; j_call: TRBJ2-7; v_call: TRBV7-9; d_call: TRBD1; cdr3_nt: TGTGCCAGCAGCATAAGACAGGGTGCCTACGAGCAGTACTTC; cdr3_aa: CASSIRQGAYEQYF
clone_size: .; j_call: TRBJ1-5; v_call: TRBV6-1; d_call: TRBD1; cdr3_nt: TGTGCCAGCAGTGAAGGATACGGGGGACAGGGCAATCAGCCCCAGCATTTT; cdr3_aa: CASSEGYGGQGNQPQHF
clone_size: many; j_call: TRBJ2-5; v_call: TRBV20-1; d_call: TRBD2; cdr3_nt: TGCAGTGCTAGCGAGACTAGCGGGGCGGTGGGGACCCAGTACTTC; cdr3_aa: CSASETSGAVGTQYF
clone_size: many; j_call: TRBJ2-7; v_call: TRBV4-1; d_call: .; cdr3_nt: TGCGCCAGCAGCCAAATCGTGGGGCCCGTCTACGAGCAGTACTTC; cdr3_aa: CASSQIVGPVYEQYF
clone_size: .; j_call: TRBJ2-6; v_call: TRBV28; d_call: .; cdr3_nt: TGCGCCAGCAGTCTCCCGGATACGGCGGGGGCCAACGTCCTGACTTTC; cdr3_aa: CASSLPDTAGANVLTF
clone_size: many; j_call: TRBJ2-3; v_call: TRBV4-2; d_call: .; cdr3_nt: TGTGCCAGCAGCCTAGGGGAAGGAGGAGGTTGGACAGATACGCAGTATTTT; cdr3_aa: CASSLGEGGGWTDTQYF
clone_size: .; j_call: TRBJ1-5; v_call: TRBV7-8; d_call: .; cdr3_nt: TGTGCCAGCAGCTTGAGCCAGGCTAGCAATCAGCTCCAGCATTTT; cdr3_aa: CASSLSQASNQLQHF
clone_size: .; j_call: TRBJ2-2; v_call: TRBV11-2; d_call: .; cdr3_nt: TGTGCCAGCACCTTAGATCAGTCCGAGGACACCGGGGAGCTGTTTTTT; cdr3_aa: CASTLDQSEDTGELFF
clone_size: .; j_call: TRBJ2-3; v_call: TRBV24-1; d_call: .; cdr3_nt: TGTGCCACCAGTGATCGTGGACTTAGCACAGATACGCAGTATTTT; cdr3_aa: CATSDRGLSTDTQYF
clone_size: many; j_call: TRBJ2-7; v_call: TRBV28; d_call: .; cdr3_nt: TGTGCCAGCAGTTTCCCGCGGGAAGTTTCGGAGTATTACGAGCAGTACTTC; cdr3_aa: CASSFPREVSEYYEQYF
clone_size: many; j_call: TRBJ2-7; v_call: TRBV20-1; d_call: TRBD2; cdr3_nt: TGCAGTGCTAGAGAGCCTTATCTAGCGGGAGGACGCTCCTACGAGCAGTACTTC; cdr3_aa: CSAREPYLAGGRSYEQYF
clone_size: many; j_call: TRBJ1-1; v_call: TRBV14; d_call: .; cdr3_nt: TGTGCCAGCAGCCAAGATGCCGAAGCTTTCTTT; cdr3_aa: CASSQDAEAFF
clone_size: .; j_call: TRBJ2-7; v_call: TRBV19; d_call: .; cdr3_nt: TGTGCCATTAGTATCCAGGGAACCCCCTACGAGCAGTACTTC; cdr3_aa: CAISIQGTPYEQYF
clone_size: .; j_call: TRBJ1-1; v_call: TRBV27; d_call: TRBD1; cdr3_nt: TGTGCCAGCAGTTTCAGGGGGCCGGACACTGAAGCTTTCTTT; cdr3_aa: CASSFRGPDTEAFF
clone_size: many; j_call: TRBJ2-3; v_call: TRBV9; d_call: .; cdr3_nt: TGTGCCAGCAGCGTAGCGGGGATCACAGATACGCAGTATTTT; cdr3_aa: CASSVAGITDTQYF
clone_size: many; j_call: TRBJ2-2; v_call: TRBV12-3/TRBV12-4; d_call: .; cdr3_nt: TGTGCCAGCACCGAGTTCTCCACTAACACCGGGGAGCTGTTTTTT; cdr3_aa: CASTEFSTNTGELFF
clone_size: many; j_call: TRBJ2-7; v_call: TRBV7-9; d_call: TRBD1; cdr3_nt: TGTGCCAGCAGCTTAGCGCTGGACAGGAGATCCTACGAGCAGTACTTC; cdr3_aa: CASSLALDRRSYEQYF
clone_size: many; j_call: TRBJ2-5; v_call: TRBV13; d_call: .; cdr3_nt: TGTGCCAGCAGCTTAGGAGGACAGCAAGAGACCCAGTACTTC; cdr3_aa: CASSLGGQQETQYF
clone_size: many; j_call: TRBJ1-4; v_call: TRBV12-3/TRBV12-4; d_call: TRBD1; cdr3_nt: TGTGCCAGCAGTTCTCCGGGACAGGGAGTTGAAAAACTGTTTTTT; cdr3_aa: CASSSPGQGVEKLFF
clone_size: many; j_call: TRBJ2-7; v_call: TRBV28; d_call: .; cdr3_nt: TGTGCCAGCAGCCCCACCGACGAGCAGTACTTC; cdr3_aa: CASSPTDEQYF
clone_size: .; j_call: TRBJ1-1; v_call: TRBV23-1; d_call: .; cdr3_nt: TGCGCCAGCAGTCAATTACCGGGACAAAAACCGAACACTGAAGCTTTCTTT; cdr3_aa: CASSQLPGQKPNTEAFF
clone_size: many; j_call: TRBJ2-2; v_call: TRBV30; d_call: .; cdr3_nt: TGTGCCTGGAGTGTACTCCTGGCCGGGGAGCTGTTTTTT; cdr3_aa: CAWSVLLAGELFF
clone_size: many; j_call: TRBJ2-3; v_call: TRBV5-1; d_call: TRBD2; cdr3_nt: TGCGCCAGCAGCTTGGCTAGCGGGATGTTCGCAGATACGCAGTATTTT; cdr3_aa: CASSLASGMFADTQYF
clone_size: many; j_call: TRBJ2-1; v_call: TRBV24-1; d_call: TRBD2; cdr3_nt: TGTGCCACCAGTGACCCTGACGGACTAGCGGGAAGCAATGAGCAGTTCTTC; cdr3_aa: CATSDPDGLAGSNEQFF
clone_size: many; j_call: TRBJ1-5; v_call: TRBV6-2/TRBV6-3; d_call: .; cdr3_nt: TGTGCCAGCAGGATGGACGCCAACTATCAGCCCCAGCATTTT; cdr3_aa: CASRMDANYQPQHF
clone_size: .; j_call: TRBJ2-1; v_call: TRBV5-8; d_call: TRBD2; cdr3_nt: TGTGCCAGCAGCTGGGGACTAGCGGAAAAATCCTACAATGAGCAGTTCTTC; cdr3_aa: CASSWGLAEKSYNEQFF
clone_size: many; j_call: TRBJ1-6; v_call: TRBV20-1; d_call: .; cdr3_nt: TGCAGTCCAAGCTCGGGGGAGAATTCACCCCTCCACTTT; cdr3_aa: CSPSSGENSPLHF
clone_size: few; j_call: TRBJ2-1; v_call: TRBV9; d_call: TRBD2; cdr3_nt: TGTGCCAGCAGTGAGACGGGGGGGGATTACAATGAGCAGTTCTTC; cdr3_aa: CASSETGGDYNEQFF
clone_size: many; j_call: TRBJ2-3; v_call: TRBV20-1; d_call: .; cdr3_nt: TGCAGTGCTAGAGCTCGGCCAACTAGGCCCAGCACAGATACGCAGTATTTT; cdr3_aa: CSARARPTRPSTDTQYF
clone_size: .; j_call: TRBJ2-2; v_call: TRBV6-2/TRBV6-3; d_call: .; cdr3_nt: TGTGCCAGCAGTTACTCGATACCGGGACTTGGTGGGGAGCTGTTTTTT; cdr3_aa: CASSYSIPGLGGELFF
clone_size: many; j_call: TRBJ2-7; v_call: TRBV7-9; d_call: TRBD1; cdr3_nt: TGTGCCAGCAGCTTAGTAACAGGGGGTGTCTACGAGCAGTACTTC; cdr3_aa: CASSLVTGGVYEQYF
clone_size: .; j_call: TRBJ2-3; v_call: TRBV7-6; d_call: .; cdr3_nt: TGTGCCAGCGGCTTAGAAGTCTCCACCCCAGATACGCGGTATTTT; cdr3_aa: CASGLEVSTPDTRYF
clone_size: few; j_call: TRBJ1-2; v_call: TRBV6-5; d_call: .; cdr3_nt: TGTGGCAGCAGCCCCTTGGCAGGGACCTATGGCTACACCTTC; cdr3_aa: CGSSPLAGTYGYTF
clone_size: many; j_call: TRBJ2-7; v_call: TRBV10-3; d_call: .; cdr3_nt: TGTGCCATCAGTGAGTCGGCAGGCTACTACGAGCAGTACTTC; cdr3_aa: CAISESAGYYEQYF
clone_size: many; j_call: TRBJ2-3; v_call: TRBV19; d_call: .; cdr3_nt: TGTGCCAGTAGCACACGCTCAGTGGCCTTCACAGATACGCAGTATTTT; cdr3_aa: CASSTRSVAFTDTQYF
clone_size: many; j_call: TRBJ1-1; v_call: TRBV9; d_call: .; cdr3_nt: TGTGCCAGCAGCGTTGGCCCTGAAGCTTTCTTT; cdr3_aa: CASSVGPEAFF
clone_size: .; j_call: TRBJ2-1; v_call: TRBV12-3/TRBV12-4; d_call: .; cdr3_nt: TGTGCCAGCAGTTTGGGGAGCCACAATGAGCAGTTCTTC; cdr3_aa: CASSLGSHNEQFF
clone_size: many; j_call: TRBJ2-5; v_call: TRBV2; d_call: TRBD2; cdr3_nt: TGTGCCAGCAGTGATCGGGCTAGCGGGAGCTACGAGACCCAGTACTTC; cdr3_aa: CASSDRASGSYETQYF
clone_size: many; j_call: TRBJ1-1; v_call: TRBV20-1; d_call: .; cdr3_nt: TGCAGTGTTGACCAGGGTGTAGCTTTCTTT; cdr3_aa: CSVDQGVAFF